This TCR beta chain is from a study of shared clonotypes between healthy human individuals. This clone turned up a few times. Some clones are missing from TCRdb's copy, which holds only in-frame ones; the method was immunoSEQ multiplex PCR. The repertoire includes some 630,000 clones, about two thirds of them detected once, and approximately 1.8% sits in the top ten. V shed 4 bases and J shed 0 bases, with 23 bases lying between them. The CDR3 covers 19 residues. Looked up from germline, CDR1 is SGHRS and CDR2 is YFSETQ. The V call is TRBV5-1, the J call TRBJ1-3, with D perhaps TRBD1 (6 bases). The TCR originated in a woman aged 25 to 45 in good health. The sequenced material came from memory CD4+ T cells sorted from blood. Specified subset: CD45RA-negative fraction. The CDR3 bases are TGCGCCAGCAGCCCCGGGGGGACACAATATCTATCCTCTGGAAACACCATATATTTT. Translated: CASSPGGTQYLSSGNTIYF.